The sequence of this T cell receptor beta chain was determined in a study of shared clonotypes between healthy human individuals (dated by TCRdb to 2020 to 2021). With respect to the entire study: The cohort comprised two women and a few men aged 18 to 49 years. For each donor, CD4 naive and CD4 memory were each run on three plates, CD8 naive on two plates, and CD8 memory on one plate. The study deeply sequenced blood TCR repertoires of five healthy adults to estimate repertoire size and the extent of clonotype sharing between individuals. Different laboratories and diverse techniques were used to prepare libraries and sequence TCR repertoires, to increase sequencing depth and limit assay-specific biases. Per donor, leukapheresis produced somewhere between about 0.9 and 10 billion PBMCs.

The sample holds one count of this clone. Its specific antigen is unknown. The input lacks base qualities; no much larger clone sits a single base away. The CDR3 goes from the cysteine to the phenylalanine over 15 residues. Kept here is only the CDR3 DNA, which spans 45 bases and is read in frame from base 1. Relative to germline, V is 0 bases shorter and J is 9 bases shorter, with 15 bases between their ends. Taken from the germline V gene, the CDR1 and CDR2 loops are LGHNA and YSLEER. TCR CDR3 regions were amplified from genomic DNA by multiplex PCR using the deep immunoSEQ assay. Extracted genomic DNA from each cell subset was distributed evenly across all wells of several immunoSEQ 96-well plates, and each plate was treated as a replicate. For sorted subsets, 200 to 250 ng of genomic DNA, equivalent to some 30,000 T cell genomes, went into each replicate PCR. Purified libraries were quantified with a Qubit 3.0 fluorometer, sized on a Bioanalyzer 2100, and re-quantified with the KAPA Library Quantification kit. Every immunoSEQ 96-well plate was sequenced on a dedicated single-read 150-cycle Illumina NextSeq 550 flow cell. The study's own analysis went as follows. The immunoSEQ output contained only junctional sequences without quality scores, so filtering could not match that applied to full-length reads. To assign V/J genes and CDR3, sequences were annotated using PyIR, a Python wrapper for IgBLAST v1.9, with IMGT germline references. Reads were removed for weak V/J assignments (E-value above 1e-6), missing CDR3, stop codons, out-of-frame junctions, or ambiguous translated residues. V3J clonotypes were defined as sequences sharing the same inferred V gene, J gene, and CDR3 amino acid sequence. Percentage overlap between repertoires was computed as shared unique clonotypes divided by the size of the smaller repertoire. RTK rarefaction, the Chao1 estimator, and Recon v2.1 estimates of unobserved clonotypes were used to assess repertoire richness. Generation probabilities for all TCRbeta clonotypes obtained by the gDNA method from a few donors were computed using OLGA. Imported from immuneACCESS, the table was reduced by TCRdb to in-frame sequences with V and J called. These copies leave out some clones; in studies compared against another copy, an unresolved V gene accounts for under half, and the cause of the remainder is not known. That table furnishes V, J and clone size, whereas the DNA furnished D and trimming. The sample table lists 1.6 million or so clones, roughly 95% of them with a count of one. The ten largest clones capture approximately 1.1% of the sample.

The paper as a whole reports these results and caveats: Only blood was sampled, and tissue TCR repertoires likely differ from those in blood. The small number of donors limited the genetic and exposure-history diversity represented. Even with the large sequencing depth, rarefaction of the sorted-subset datasets indicated that sequencing was incomplete. When a handful of donors were compared, the shared fraction of clonotypes was approximately 5% for naive CD4, around 3.5% for naive CD8, about 2.4% for memory CD4, and around 0.4% for memory CD8. Pairwise subsampling indicated that sequencing depth was expected to affect the degree of clonotype sharing among donors. Clonotypes shared by all four sorted-subset donors showed higher generation probabilities than non-shared clonotypes. Larger estimated clonotype richness was generally found for naive subsets than for memory subsets.

The donors were healthy, HIV-negative adults who had no recently reported acute infections or vaccinations. All donors were Caucasian adults living in Nashville, Tennessee, USA. CD4+ T cells were enriched by magnetic negative selection; naive cells were then positively selected on CD45RA, and the negative fraction formed the memory subset. Blood was collected by leukapheresis, and PBMCs were isolated by Ficoll-Histopaque density gradient centrifugation and then cryopreserved in liquid nitrogen vapor phase. Analytical flow cytometry was used to check the purity and quantity of each magnetically sorted T cell population. Genomic DNA was isolated from every sorted fraction and measured by UV absorbance on a Nanodrop 2000c.

This chain is built from TRBV4-3 and TRBJ2-1; a weak D assignment points to TRBD1 (6 bases agree). The TCR sequence derives from a man younger than 45 in good health. Sequencing input: naive CD4+ T cells sorted from blood. The cell subset or site label for this specimen denotes: CD45RA+ positively selected. The nucleotide sequence reads as follows: TGCGCCAGCAGCCAAGATTGGAATAGGGGGAGTGAGCAGTTCTTC. This gives the protein CASSQDWNRGSEQFF.